Shown below are 16 T cell receptor beta chains from a single sample sequenced in a study of blood T cell repertoires in COVID-19. TCRdb keeps only in-frame clones here, not all; method: immunoSEQ multiplex PCR. In the table there are around 220,000 clones, under 90% of which are singletons. Material: peripheral blood. All receptors come from a woman older than 75 with COVID-19, enrolled during active disease.

J is TRBJ1-1 and V is TRBV7-9, with D maybe TRBD1 (6 bases). This CDR3 is built from 14 residues. Looked up from germline, CDR1 is SEHNR and CDR2 is FQNEAQ (reference sequence). The V and J ends lost 5 bases and 6 bases respectively, with 16 bases between them. CDR3 DNA sequence: TGTGCCAGCAGCCCCGGGGCGGGGGCCCCTGAAGCTTTCTTT. As protein: CASSPGAGAPEAFF.

The chain links TRBV6-4 to TRBJ2-1, with TRBD1 matching over 10 bases. This CDR3 spans 15 amino acids. V lost 2 bases to trimming and J lost 4 bases; unmatched junction nucleotides: 2. Germline V gives CDR1 MRHNA, CDR2 SNTAGT. DNA of the CDR3: TGTGCCAGCAGTGACGGACAGGGGGGTTACAATGAGCAGTTCTTC. It codes for CASSDGQGGYNEQFF.

A word on this clone: Additional DNA sequences in this sample encode the identical CDR3. The genes are TRBV9 and TRBJ1-5; possible D gene TRBD1, 6 bases. V lost 0 bases to trimming and J lost 4 bases, with 8 bases between them. Germline-derived CDR1 and CDR2 are SGDLS and YYNGEE. The CDR3 has 14 residues. The CDR3 spells CASSVGQGNQPQHF. The CDR3 region has the DNA TGTGCCAGCAGCGTAGGTCAGGGGAATCAGCCCCAGCATTTT. The full variable domain, its missing parts supplied by reference TRBV9 and TRBJ1-5, is DSGVTQTPKHLITATGQRVTLRCSPRSGDLSVYWYQQSLDQGLQFLIQYYNGEERAKGNILERFSAQQFPDLHSELNLSSLELGDSALYFCASSVGQGNQPQHFGDGTRLSIL.

The chain is built from TRBV6-5 and TRBJ1-6; 8 bases align to TRBD1. The J segment lost 1 base and the V segment lost 6 bases, leaving 5 bases of the junction unmatched. CDR1 is MNHEY and CDR2 is SVGAGI in the germline V gene. The CDR3 runs to 16 residues. In nucleotides, the CDR3 is TGTGCCAGCAGGTACGACAGGGGTTCCTATAATTCACCCCTCCACTTT. As protein: CASRYDRGSYNSPLHF.

This clone has a handful of counts. This rearrangement joins TRBV29-1 to TRBJ1-1; D is undetermined. CDR1 is SQVTM, CDR2 ANQGSEA, per germline. The CDR3 contains 12 residues. V dropped 4 bases and J dropped 7 bases, with 13 bases sitting between them. The DNA of the CDR3 is TGCAGCGTTGTGCCCCGGGAGCTTGAAGCTTTCTTT. Its translation is CSVVPRELEAFF.

The chain has TRBV4-1 and TRBJ2-5; TRBD2 is a possible D gene (6 bases). This CDR3 region has 16 residues. The ends were cut back, 2 bases at V and 5 bases at J, with 18 bases in the middle. Germline V gene lookup returns CDR1 MGHRA and CDR2 YSYEKL. The CDR3 DNA sequence: TGCGCCAGCAGCCAATTTAATACAGACCGGGGGGAGACCCAGTACTTC. Translating gives CASSQFNTDRGETQYF.

The chain links TRBV20-1 to TRBJ1-1, with a weak D call TRBD1 (6 bases). This CDR3 is built from 14 residues. The V gene's germline CDR1 is DFQATT and CDR2 SNEGSKA (reference sequence). Trimming took 3 bases from V and 3 from J, leaving 14 bases between them. CDR3: CSASGPGHDTEAFF. DNA of the CDR3: TGCAGTGCTAGTGGGCCGGGACACGACACTGAAGCTTTCTTT.

This clone was counted a single time. V is TRBV5-1 and J is TRBJ1-5; D unclear. Germline V gene lookup returns CDR1 SGHRS and CDR2 YFSETQ. This CDR3 comprises 13 residues. Trimming took off 1 base at V and 5 bases at J, with 7 bases between the two ends. CDR3: CASSLNGDQPQHF. CDR3 in DNA: TGCGCCAGCAGCTTGAACGGGGATCAGCCCCAGCATTTT.

The chain is built from TRBV5-6 and TRBJ2-7, with D perhaps TRBD2 (5 bases). Trimming took 0 bases from V and 5 from J, leaving 9 bases between them. The CDR3 extends over 13 amino acids. Germline-derived CDR1 and CDR2 are SGHDT and YYEEEE. The CDR3 is CASSLGGLDEQYF. The CDR3 DNA sequence: TGTGCCAGCAGCTTGGGAGGGTTGGACGAGCAGTACTTC.

The V and J genes are TRBV9 and TRBJ2-3; no firm D call. Trimming took off 0 bases at V and 0 bases at J, with 11 bases between the two ends. Per germline, CDR1 SGDLS and CDR2 YYNGEE. The CDR3 sequence is 16 residues long. Here the CDR3 reads CASSVVLTASTDTQYF. DNA for the CDR3: TGTGCCAGCAGCGTAGTACTCACCGCGAGCACAGATACGCAGTATTTT.

This clone was counted a single time. The CDR3 reads CASSQVARTSGYEQYF. CDR3 bases: TGTGCCAGCAGCCAAGTGGCCAGGACTAGCGGCTACGAGCAGTACTTC. V gene TRBV4-2 combines with J gene TRBJ2-7, with 10 nucleotides matching TRBD2. Germline V lookup: CDR1 LGHNA, CDR2 YNFKEQ. After removal of 1 base from V and 3 bases from J, the junction contained 6 bases not matched to a gene. The CDR3 covers 16 residues.

The rearrangement links TRBV19 to TRBJ1-1; D may be TRBD1 (5 bases). The CDR3 length is 15 residues. V lost 9 bases, J lost 0 bases, and 17 bases lay in between. The V gene's germline CDR1 is LNHDA and CDR2 SQIVND (reference sequence). CDR3 loop: CASQGWGGLNTEAFF. The DNA for the CDR3 is TGTGCCAGCCAAGGCTGGGGCGGCTTGAACACTGAAGCTTTCTTT.

This rearrangement joins TRBV19 to TRBJ2-7, with TRBD1 identical over 12 bases. The CDR3 covers 15 residues. The V gene's germline CDR1 is LNHDA and CDR2 SQIVND (reference sequence). The J segment lost 4 bases and the V segment lost 6 bases, leaving 7 bases of the junction unmatched. The CDR3 nucleotides read TGTGCCAGTAGGGCACCGGGACAGGGGGCTTACGAGCAGTACTTC. This sequence encodes CASRAPGQGAYEQYF. The variable domain in full, completed from reference TRBV19 and TRBJ2-7, reads DGGITQSPKYLFRKEGQNVTLSCEQNLNHDAMYWYRQDPGQGLRLIYYSQIVNDFQKGDIAEGYSVSREKKESFPLTVTSAQKNPTAFYLCASRAPGQGAYEQYFGPGTRLTVT.

J is TRBJ1-1 and V is TRBV6-5; 7 bases are shared with TRBD1. Germline V gene sequence: CDR1 MNHEY, CDR2 SVGAGI. V was pared by 3 bases and J by 1 base, with 5 bases of the junction left unmatched. The CDR3 totals 15 residues. CDR3 amino acids: CASSYSGTENTEAFF. The CDR3 DNA reads TGTGCCAGCAGTTATTCGGGGACAGAGAACACTGAAGCTTTCTTT.

This clone has a single count. CDR3 nucleotides: TGTGCCAGCAGCAGACAGCCAACCTTCTACGAGCAGTACTTC. Protein sequence: CASSRQPTFYEQYF. The rearrangement links TRBV7-2 to TRBJ2-7; TRBD1 might be the D (5 bases). Deletions cut 5 bases from V and 3 bases from J, with 14 bases between. CDR1 and CDR2 from the germline V gene are SGHTA and FQGNSA. This CDR3 comprises 14 residues.

This sequence joins TRBV27 and TRBJ2-2; 13 bases align to TRBD2. This CDR3 region has 16 residues. With 6 bases clipped from V and 0 bases from J, the junction kept 1 base outside the gene matches. Per germline, CDR1 MNHEY and CDR2 SMNVEV (reference sequence). The CDR3 coding sequence is TGTGCCAGCAGGACTAGCGGGGGGACGAACACCGGGGAGCTGTTTTTT. It yields the protein CASRTSGGTNTGELFF.